The sequence of this TCR beta chain was determined in a study of T cell responses to AZD1222 COVID-19 vaccine. The study's findings and limits: Clonal diversity was possibly underestimated; the donors were predominantly white British and more often female.

TCRdb's copy holds only in-frame clones and misses some; the assay was immunoSEQ multiplex PCR. The table has 120,000 or so clones, less than 95% seen once. Turning to this clone: Its antigen is as yet unknown.

The CDR3 has 11 amino acids. The V gene lost 4 bases and the J gene lost 2 bases, with 5 bases spanning the gap. Germline CDR1 reads SQVTM; CDR2 reads ANQGSEA. The specimen was peripheral blood, collected on day 0 of AZD1222 vaccination. The sequence derives from an adult in good health. The rearrangement uses TRBV29-1 and TRBJ2-5; no firm D call. The CDR3 spells CSVANQETQYF. In DNA form, the CDR3 reads TGCAGCGTTGCCAATCAAGAGACCCAGTACTTC. Full variable domain (missing parts from reference TRBV29-1 and TRBJ2-5): SAVISQKPSRDICQRGTSLTIQCQVDSQVTMMFWYRQQPGQSLTLIATANQGSEATYESGFVIDKFPISRPNLTFSTLTVSNMSPEDSSIYLCSVANQETQYFGPGTRLLVL.